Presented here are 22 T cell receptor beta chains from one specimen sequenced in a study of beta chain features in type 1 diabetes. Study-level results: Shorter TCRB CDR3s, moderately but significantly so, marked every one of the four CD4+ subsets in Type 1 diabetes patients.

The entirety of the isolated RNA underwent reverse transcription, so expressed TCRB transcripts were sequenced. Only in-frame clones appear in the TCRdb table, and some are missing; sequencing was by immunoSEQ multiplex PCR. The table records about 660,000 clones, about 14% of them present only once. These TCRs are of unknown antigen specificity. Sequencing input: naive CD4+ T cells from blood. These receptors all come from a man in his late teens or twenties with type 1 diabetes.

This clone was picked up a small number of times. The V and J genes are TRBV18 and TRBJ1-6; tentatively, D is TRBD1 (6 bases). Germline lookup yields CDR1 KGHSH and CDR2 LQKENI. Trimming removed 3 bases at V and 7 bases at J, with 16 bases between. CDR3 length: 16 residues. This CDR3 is CASSPQGRIDNSPLHF. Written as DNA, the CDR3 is TGTGCCAGCTCACCCCAGGGGCGAATTGACAATTCACCCCTCCACTTT.

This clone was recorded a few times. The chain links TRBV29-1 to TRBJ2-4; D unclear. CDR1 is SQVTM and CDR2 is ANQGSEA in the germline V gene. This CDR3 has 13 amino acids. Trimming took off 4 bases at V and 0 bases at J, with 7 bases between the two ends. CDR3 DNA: TGCAGCGTTGGAGTGCTAGCCAAAAACATTCAGTACTTC. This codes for CSVGVLAKNIQYF.

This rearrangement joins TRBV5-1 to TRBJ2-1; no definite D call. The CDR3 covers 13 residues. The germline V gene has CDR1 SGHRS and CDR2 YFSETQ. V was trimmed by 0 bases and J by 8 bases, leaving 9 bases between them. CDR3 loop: CASSLGEAHEQFF. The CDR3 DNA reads TGCGCCAGCAGCTTGGGGGAAGCCCATGAGCAGTTCTTC.

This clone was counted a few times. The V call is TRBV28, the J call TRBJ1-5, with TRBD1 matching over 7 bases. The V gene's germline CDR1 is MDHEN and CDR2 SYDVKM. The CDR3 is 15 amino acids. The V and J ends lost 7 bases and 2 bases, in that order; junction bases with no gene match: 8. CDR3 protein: CASTPQGEGNQPQHF. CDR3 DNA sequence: TGTGCCAGCACCCCTCAGGGGGAGGGCAATCAGCCCCAGCATTTT.

CDR3 protein: CASSPPGQGNHEQYF. DNA of the CDR3: TGTGCCAGCAGTCCCCCGGGACAGGGCAACCACGAGCAGTACTTC. The rearrangement uses TRBV28 and TRBJ2-7, with 9 bases that match TRBD1. CDR3 length: 15 amino acids. The germline CDR1 and CDR2 sequences are MDHEN and SYDVKM. The trim removed 5 bases at V and 5 bases at J, leaving 10 bases unmatched.

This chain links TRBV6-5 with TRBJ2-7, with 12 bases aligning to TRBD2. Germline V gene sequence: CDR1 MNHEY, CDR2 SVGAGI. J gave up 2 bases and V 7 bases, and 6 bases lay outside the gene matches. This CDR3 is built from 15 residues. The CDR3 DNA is TGTGCCAGCACCCCGACTAGCGGGGGAACCTACGAGCAGTACTTC. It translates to CASTPTSGGTYEQYF.

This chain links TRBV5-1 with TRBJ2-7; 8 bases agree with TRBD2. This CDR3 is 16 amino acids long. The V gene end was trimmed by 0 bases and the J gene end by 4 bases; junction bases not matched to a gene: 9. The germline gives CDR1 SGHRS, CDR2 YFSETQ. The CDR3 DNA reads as TGCGCCAGCAGCTTGGACGCGGGGGGCGTACCGTACGAGCAGTACTTC. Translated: CASSLDAGGVPYEQYF.

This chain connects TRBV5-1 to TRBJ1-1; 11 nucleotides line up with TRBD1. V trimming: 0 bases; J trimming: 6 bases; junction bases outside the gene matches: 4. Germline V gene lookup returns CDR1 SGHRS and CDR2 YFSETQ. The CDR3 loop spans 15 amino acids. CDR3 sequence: CASSLEGQGVSEAFF. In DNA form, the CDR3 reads TGCGCCAGCAGCTTGGAGGGACAGGGGGTGTCTGAAGCTTTCTTT.

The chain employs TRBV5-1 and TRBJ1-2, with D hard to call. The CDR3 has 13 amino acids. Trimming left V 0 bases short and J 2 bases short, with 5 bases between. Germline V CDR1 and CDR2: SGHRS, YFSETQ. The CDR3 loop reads CASSLEQNYGYTF. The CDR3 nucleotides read TGCGCCAGCAGCTTGGAGCAGAACTATGGCTACACCTTC.

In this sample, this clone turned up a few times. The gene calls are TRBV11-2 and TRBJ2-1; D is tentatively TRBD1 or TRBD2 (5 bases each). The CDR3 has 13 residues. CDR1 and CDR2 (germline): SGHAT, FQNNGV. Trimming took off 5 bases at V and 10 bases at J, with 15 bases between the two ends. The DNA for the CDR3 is TGTGCCAGCAGCCCCATAAGTCGGGACGAGCAGTTCTTC. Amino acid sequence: CASSPISRDEQFF.

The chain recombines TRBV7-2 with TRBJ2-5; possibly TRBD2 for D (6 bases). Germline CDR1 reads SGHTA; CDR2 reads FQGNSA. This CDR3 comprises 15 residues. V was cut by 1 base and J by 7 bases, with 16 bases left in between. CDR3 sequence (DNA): TGTGCCAGCAGCTTAGGAGGCAGGGAGGTGGGGACCCAGTACTTC. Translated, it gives CASSLGGREVGTQYF.

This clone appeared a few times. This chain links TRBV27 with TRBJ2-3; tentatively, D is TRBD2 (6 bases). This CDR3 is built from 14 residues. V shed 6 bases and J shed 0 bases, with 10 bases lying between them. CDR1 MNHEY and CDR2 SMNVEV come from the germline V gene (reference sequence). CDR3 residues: CASSPAGSTDTQYF. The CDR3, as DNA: TGTGCCAGCAGCCCCGCGGGGAGCACAGATACGCAGTATTTT.

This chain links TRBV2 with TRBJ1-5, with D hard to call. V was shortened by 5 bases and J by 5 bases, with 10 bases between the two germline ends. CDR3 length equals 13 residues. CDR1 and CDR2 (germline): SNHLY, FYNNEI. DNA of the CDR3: TGTGCCAGCAGTTTAAGGTCGTATCAGCCCCAGCATTTT. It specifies CASSLRSYQPQHF. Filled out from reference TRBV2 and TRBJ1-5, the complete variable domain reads EPEVTQTPSHQVTQMGQEVILRCVPISNHLYFYWYRQILGQKVEFLVSFYNNEISEKSEIFDDQFSVERPDGSNFTLKIRSTKLEDSAMYFCASSLRSYQPQHFGDGTRLSIL.

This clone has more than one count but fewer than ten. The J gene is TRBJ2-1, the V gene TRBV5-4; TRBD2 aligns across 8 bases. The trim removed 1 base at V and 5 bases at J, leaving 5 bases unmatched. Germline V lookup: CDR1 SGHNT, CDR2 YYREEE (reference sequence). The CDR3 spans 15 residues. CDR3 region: CASSLTVAGNNEQFF. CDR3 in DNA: TGTGCCAGCAGCTTGACAGTAGCGGGAAACAATGAGCAGTTCTTC.

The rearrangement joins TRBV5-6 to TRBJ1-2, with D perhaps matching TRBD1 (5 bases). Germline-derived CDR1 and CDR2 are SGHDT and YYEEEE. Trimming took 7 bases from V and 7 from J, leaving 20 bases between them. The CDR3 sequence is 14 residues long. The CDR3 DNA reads TGTGCCAGCCGAACACGCGGGGCCCGGCGTGGCTACACCTTC. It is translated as CASRTRGARRGYTF.

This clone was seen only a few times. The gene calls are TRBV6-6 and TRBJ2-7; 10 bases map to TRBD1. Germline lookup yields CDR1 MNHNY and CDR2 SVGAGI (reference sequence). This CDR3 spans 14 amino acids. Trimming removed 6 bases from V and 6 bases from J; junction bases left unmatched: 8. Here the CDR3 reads CASRRQGASPEQYF. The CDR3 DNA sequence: TGTGCCAGCAGGCGACAGGGGGCGAGCCCCGAGCAGTACTTC.

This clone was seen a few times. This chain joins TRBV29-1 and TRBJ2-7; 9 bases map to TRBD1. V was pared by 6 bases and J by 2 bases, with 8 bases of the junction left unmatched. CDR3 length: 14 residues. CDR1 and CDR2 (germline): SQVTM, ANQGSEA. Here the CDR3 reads CSVQSGQGTYEQYF. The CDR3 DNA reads TGCAGCGTACAATCCGGACAGGGGACCTACGAGCAGTACTTC.

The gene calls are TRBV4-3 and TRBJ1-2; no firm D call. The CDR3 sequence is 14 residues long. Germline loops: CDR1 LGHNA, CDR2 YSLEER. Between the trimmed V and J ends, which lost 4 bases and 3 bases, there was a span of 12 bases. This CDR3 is CASSPGLSYYGYTF. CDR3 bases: TGCGCCAGCAGCCCGGGCCTCTCTTACTATGGCTACACCTTC.

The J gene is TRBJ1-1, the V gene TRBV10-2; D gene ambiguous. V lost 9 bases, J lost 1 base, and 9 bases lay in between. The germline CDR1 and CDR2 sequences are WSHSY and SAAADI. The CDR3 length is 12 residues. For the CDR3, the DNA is TGCGCCAGTTCTCCTGGGAACACTGAAGCTTTCTTT. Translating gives CASSPGNTEAFF.

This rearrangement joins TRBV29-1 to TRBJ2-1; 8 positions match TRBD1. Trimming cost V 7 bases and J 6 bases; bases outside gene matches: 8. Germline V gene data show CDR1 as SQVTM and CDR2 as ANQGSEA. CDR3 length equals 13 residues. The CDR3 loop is CSAIRQGRNEQFF. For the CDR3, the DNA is TGCAGCGCCATACGACAGGGGCGCAATGAGCAGTTCTTC.

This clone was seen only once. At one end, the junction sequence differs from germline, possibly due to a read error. DNA for the CDR3: TGCAGCGTTGAAGGGGTATTTCAGGGGCCCTGGGTGAAATTT. Its protein is CSVEGVFQGPWVKF. J is TRBJ2-3 and V is TRBV29-1; tentatively, D is TRBD1 (6 bases). The germline CDR1 and CDR2 sequences are SQVTM and ANQGSEA. The CDR3 is 14 amino acids.

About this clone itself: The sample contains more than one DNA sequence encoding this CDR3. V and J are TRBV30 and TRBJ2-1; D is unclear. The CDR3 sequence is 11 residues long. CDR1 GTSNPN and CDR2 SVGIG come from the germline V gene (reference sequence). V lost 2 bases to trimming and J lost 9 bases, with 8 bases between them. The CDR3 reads CAWSTRLEQFF. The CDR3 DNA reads TGTGCCTGGAGTACAAGACTTGAGCAGTTCTTC. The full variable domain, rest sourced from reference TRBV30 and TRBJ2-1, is SQTIHQWPATLVQPVGSPLSLECTVEGTSNPNLYWYRQAAGRGLQLLFYSVGIGQISSEVPQNLSASRPQDRQFILSSKKLLLSDSGFYLCAWSTRLEQFFGPGTRLTVL.